The sequence of this T cell receptor beta chain was determined in a study of blood T cell repertoires in COVID-19. Some clones are missing from TCRdb's copy, which holds only in-frame ones; the method was immunoSEQ multiplex PCR. The sample consists of roughly 190,000 clones, less than 90% of them appearing once. The CDR3 loop spans 11 amino acids. The ends were cut back, 6 bases at V and 2 bases at J, with 5 bases in the middle. Germline CDR1 SNHLY, CDR2 FYNNEI. Worth noting for this clone: Other DNA variants within this sample encode the same CDR3.

The sample taken for sequencing was peripheral blood. This rearrangement joins TRBV2 to TRBJ2-7; D gene ambiguous. This clonotype was sampled from a man in his thirties or forties with acute or convalescent COVID-19. As DNA, the CDR3 is TGTGCCAGCAGCCAGACCTACGAGCAGTACTTC. This encodes CASSQTYEQYF.